This T cell receptor beta chain emerged from a study of cytomegalovirus exposure and HLA in healthy donors. Of note for this clone: Its antigen is unknown.

Primers included in the PCR were 60 Vbeta and 13 Jbeta primers. TCRdb's copy holds only in-frame clones and misses some; the assay was immunoSEQ multiplex PCR. The repertoire has around 180,000 clones, 85% of them found once; the top ten carry 1%. Study-wide results and caveats: Later analysis demonstrated an association between a missense DCLRE1C variant and TCR beta V- and J-gene trimming. High sensitivity and specificity were reportedly achieved when the classifier diagnosed cytomegalovirus status.

The source is a boy between 2 and 10 years old in good health and CMV-seronegative. The material sequenced was PBMCs.

CDR3 sequence (DNA): TGTGCCAGCAGCTTAGGAATAGCGACCTACGAGCAGTACTTC. As protein: CASSLGIATYEQYF. The V call is TRBV7-2, the J call TRBJ2-7, with D perhaps matching TRBD2 (5 bases). The CDR3 is 14 residues long. CDR1 and CDR2 (germline): SGHTA, FQGNSA. Trimming pared 1 base from V and 2 bases from J, leaving 9 bases between.